This T cell receptor beta chain is from a study of graft-versus-host responses after intestinal transplantation. Study as a whole: Every recipient underwent anti-thymocyte globulin induction, then tacrolimus and steroids for approximately three years.

The CDR3 contains 16 residues. Per the germline V gene, CDR1 is SGDLS and CDR2 is YYNGEE. V was pared by 4 bases and J by 7 bases, with 12 bases of the junction left unmatched. This clone was seen a single time. Antigen: not known. The repertoire was sequenced with immunoSEQ multiplex PCR; TCRdb's copy has only in-frame clones and lacks some. The table records 95,000 to 110,000 clones, 93% of them present only once. This receptor was taken from a human donor who received an intestinal transplant. The chain has TRBV9 and TRBJ2-2; 8 bases fit TRBD2. The sequences come from unstimulated CD8+ T cells sorted from spleen or lymph node cells, collected before intestinal transplant. The CDR3 sequence is CASSPSSGGLGGELFF. The DNA of the CDR3 is TGTGCCAGCAGCCCTAGTTCGGGGGGGCTGGGCGGGGAGCTGTTTTTT.